This T cell receptor beta chain was captured in a study of blood T cell repertoires in COVID-19. At the level of the study: The samples span acute and convalescent COVID-19 from the United States, Italy and Spain.

The CDR3 consists of 13 residues. Germline assignment: CDR1 LGHDT and CDR2 YNNKEL (reference sequence). V dropped 7 bases and J dropped 6 bases, with 15 bases sitting between them. TCRdb's table, derived via immunoSEQ multiplex PCR, lists solely in-frame clones and lacks some. The sample has 70,000 to 80,000 clones, roughly four fifths seen once. This sequence originates from a man between 45 and 60 years old with acute or convalescent COVID-19. V is TRBV3-1 (or the pseudogene TRBV3-2) and J is TRBJ1-1; D gene uncertain. The specimen sequenced was peripheral blood. The CDR3 here is CASTTAGVAEAFF. The DNA for the CDR3 is TGTGCCAGCACCACTGCCGGGGTCGCTGAAGCTTTCTTT.